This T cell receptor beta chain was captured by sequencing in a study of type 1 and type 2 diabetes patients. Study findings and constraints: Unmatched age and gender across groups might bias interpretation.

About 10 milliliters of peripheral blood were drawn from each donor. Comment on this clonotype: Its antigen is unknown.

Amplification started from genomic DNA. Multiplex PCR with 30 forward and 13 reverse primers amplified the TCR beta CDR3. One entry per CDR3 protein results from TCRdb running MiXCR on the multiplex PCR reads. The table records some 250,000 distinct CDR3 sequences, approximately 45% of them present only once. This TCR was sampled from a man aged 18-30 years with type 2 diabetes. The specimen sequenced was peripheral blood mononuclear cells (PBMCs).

The DNA of the CDR3 is TGTGCCAGCAGCCCGGACAGCCCTAATGAAAAACTGTTTTTT. Protein: CASSPDSPNEKLFF. The chain joins TRBV6-6 to TRBJ1-4; tentatively, D is TRBD1 (6 bases). Germline CDR1 MNHNY, CDR2 SVGAGI (reference sequence). With 6 bases removed from V and 3 bases from J, the gap between germline ends came to 11 bases. This CDR3 region has 14 residues.